This T cell receptor beta chain was found in a study of shared clonotypes between healthy human individuals. The CDR3 runs to 13 residues. V was shortened by 2 bases and J by 3 bases, with 7 bases between the two germline ends. Germline CDR1 and CDR2: SGHNT and YENEEA. Findings and limits, study-wide: Sampling covered blood only; tissue repertoires likely differ.

The count of this clone is one. Its cognate antigen is unknown. This table comes from immunoSEQ multiplex PCR, and its TCRdb copy is limited to in-frame clones, with some not included. The repertoire holds roughly 2,300,000 clones, with under 95% as singletons. The sequence was collected from a man aged 18 to 30 in good health. Some clones in this sample may be carry-over from other donors' samples. The sample was naive CD4+ T cells from PBMCs. As to subset: CD45RA+ positively selected. This chain uses TRBV11-3 with TRBJ1-1; D not certain. CDR3 residues: CASSLLVDTEAFF. The DNA of the CDR3 is TGTGCCAGCAGCTTACTAGTAGACACTGAAGCTTTCTTT.